Below, 10 T cell receptor beta chains from the same sample are listed, as sequenced in a study of glioma-infiltrating T cells (dated by TCRdb to the mid-2010s). Sequencing was carried out with an Illumina MiSeq. TCR alpha and beta CDR3 regions were amplified with the iRepertoire nested amplicon-rescue multiplex PCR (arm-PCR) platform from RNA. In-frame beta chains were kept once TCRdb had trimmed the public reads at Q25 with fastp and called clones with MiXCR. Rows are combined by CDR3 protein, so each entry shows the most common genes and DNA. For this sample the table gives 400,000 or so distinct CDR3 sequences, of which roughly two fifths were detected only once. The ten largest clones add up to around 12% of the sample. Specimen: glioma tissue, nonneoplastic brain tissue, or PBMCs (not recorded which). Receptors originate from a human donor with low-grade glioma or glioblastoma, undergoing nonglioma brain surgery, or in good health (not recorded which).

V usage is TRBV28 and J usage is TRBJ2-7; D may be TRBD2 (5 bases). Germline V gene data show CDR1 as MDHEN and CDR2 as SYDVKM. This CDR3 spans 18 amino acids. V lost 2 bases to trimming and J lost 2 bases, with 22 bases between them. Here the CDR3 reads CASSLKLKGVAQTYEQYF. CDR3 bases: TGTGCCAGCAGTTTAAAGCTAAAGGGAGTAGCGCAAACCTACGAGCAGTACTTC. The full variable domain, completed using reference TRBV28 and TRBJ2-7, is DVKVTQSSRYLVKRTGEKVFLECVQDMDHENMFWYRQDPGLGLRLIYFSYDVKMKEKGDIPEGYSVSREKKERFSLILESASTNQTSMYLCASSLKLKGVAQTYEQYFGPGTRLTVT.

As regards this clonotype: A read error may be the cause here, since a much bigger clone is one base away. This chain links TRBV6-1 with TRBJ2-1, with no clear D. The germline V gene has CDR1 MNHNS and CDR2 SASEGT. The length of the CDR3 is 13 residues. V dropped 9 bases and J dropped 7 bases, with 16 bases sitting between them. The CDR3 DNA follows: TGTGCCAGAAGTCTAGTGTGGTTTAATGAGCAGTTCTTC. This encodes CARSLVWFNEQFF.

This clonotype has only a few counts. The V and J genes are TRBV5-1 and TRBJ2-1; D is undetermined. The CDR3 contains 12 residues. V lost 0 bases, J lost 7 bases, and 5 bases lay in between. The germline V gene encodes CDR1 SGHRS and CDR2 YFSETQ. In DNA, the CDR3 is TGCGCCAGCAGCTTGGCGGTGAATGAGCAGTTCTTC. Encoded protein: CASSLAVNEQFF.

On this clonotype: A much larger clonotype is one base distant, so this may be a read error. The chain combines TRBV20-1 with TRBJ1-6, with TRBD1 identical over 7 bases. The germline CDR1 and CDR2 sequences are DFQATT and SNEGSKA (reference sequence). The CDR3 runs to 15 residues. The CDR3 loop reads CSAPPDRLDNLPLHF. Written as DNA, the CDR3 is TGCAGTGCGCCACCGGACAGGCTAGATAATTTACCCCTCCACTTT.

A word on this clonotype: A much larger clone differs from this one at a single base, so this may be a read error. V is TRBV20-1 and J is TRBJ2-7; 9 bases agree with TRBD2. Germline values: CDR1 DFQATT, CDR2 SNEGSKA (reference sequence). This CDR3 has 15 residues. CDR3 region: CSARLAGDHYNEKFF. CDR3 nucleotides: TGCAGTGCTAGATTAGCGGGAGATCACTACAATGAGAAGTTCTTC.

The table lists this clonotype with many counts. The V and J genes are TRBV6-5 and TRBJ2-7; D uncertain. CDR1 and CDR2 (germline): MNHEY, SVGAGI. Trimming cost V 0 bases and J 3 bases, with 12 bases left between them. This CDR3 spans 15 amino acids. CDR3 loop: CASSYSTGRYYEQYF. CDR3 nucleotide sequence: TGTGCCAGCAGTTACTCGACGGGCCGGTACTACGAGCAGTACTTC.

This clonotype was counted only a few times. The rearrangement joins TRBV6-1 to TRBJ2-6; 11 nucleotides agree with TRBD2. Unmatched junction bases numbered 12, after V lost 10 bases and J lost 1 base. This CDR3 contains 18 residues. Germline CDR1 is MNHNS and CDR2 is SASEGT. The CDR3 sequence: CATREGSGRDSGANVLTF. DNA for the CDR3: TGTGCCACTCGTGAGGGTAGCGGGAGGGATTCTGGGGCCAACGTCCTGACTTTC.

This rearrangement joins TRBV7-9 to TRBJ2-7; D uncertain. The V gene's germline CDR1 is SEHNR and CDR2 FQNEAQ (reference sequence). The CDR3 is made up of 14 amino acids. Here the CDR3 DNA reads TGTGTTAGCAGCTTAGGATGGAGCTCCTACGAGCAGTACTTC. This sequence encodes CVSSLGWSSYEQYF.

Note on this clonotype: The CDR3 does not end in the conserved phenylalanine or tryptophan, so this is likely a read error. The gene calls are TRBV28 and TRBJ2-7; D remains unclear. This CDR3 has 11 amino acids. The V end lost 3 bases, the J end lost 1 base, and 1 base lay between the germline ends. Germline CDR1 reads MDHEN; CDR2 reads SYDVKM. CDR3 amino acids: CASSFSYEQYL. Written as DNA, the CDR3 is TGTGCCAGCAGTTTTTCCTACGAGCAGTACCTC.

This clonotype was seen a few times. The rearrangement joins TRBV20-1 to TRBJ2-7, with 8 bases identical to TRBD2. The CDR3 runs to 16 residues. J lost 4 bases, V lost 0 bases, and 11 bases had no gene match. Germline lookup yields CDR1 DFQATT and CDR2 SNEGSKA (reference sequence). The CDR3 here is CSARELGAGDDYEQYF. The CDR3 nucleotides are TGCAGTGCTAGAGAGCTCGGAGCGGGAGATGATTACGAGCAGTACTTC.